The clone carrying this TCR beta chain was recorded a few times. Antigen: not known. Repertoires were generated with immunoSEQ multiplex PCR, while TCRdb's copy carries only in-frame clones and drops some. The sample holds around 30,000 clones, 65% to 75% seen once. J lost 10 bases, V lost 4 bases, and 7 bases had no gene match. Germline CDR1 and CDR2: SGHRS and YFSETQ. This CDR3 has 13 amino acids. The sample is drawn from a study of radiotherapy plus CTLA-4 blockade in lung cancer. Study information: Among enrolled patients, over 15% responded and around 30% achieved disease control. Findings and limits, study-wide: Blood saw expansion of tumor-derived TCR clones after radiotherapy plus ipilimumab. Response, reportedly, was best predicted by interferon-beta along with early blood T cell clone dynamics.

This sequence was found in a human donor with non-small cell lung cancer who had stable disease on radiotherapy plus ipilimumab. The starting material was peripheral blood, obtained from a patient treated with radiotherapy plus ipilimumab. The chain links TRBV5-1 to TRBJ2-1; 8 nucleotides line up with TRBD2. Written as DNA, the CDR3 is TGCGCCAGCAGCGATGGACTAGCTCGAGAGCAGTTCTTC. Its translation: CASSDGLAREQFF.